A selection of T cell receptor beta chains follows, all from one sample in a study of cytomegalovirus exposure and HLA in healthy donors. TCRdb's table, derived via immunoSEQ multiplex PCR, lists solely in-frame clones and lacks some. The table lists about 49,000 clones, about 93% of them singletons, with approximately 8.1% in the top ten. Sequencing was carried out using PBMCs. These receptors all stem from a woman aged 18-29 years in good health and CMV-seropositive. Both conserved end residues are part of each CDR3. The D gene is left open where the match is weak. The size entry is marked missing in some rows and otherwise reads once, few, many or a size class.

D gene,clone size,V gene,J gene,CDR3 protein,CDR3 DNA
.,.,TRBV18,TRBJ2-7,CASSRTDLPHEQYF,TGTGCCAGCTCCCGGACAGACCTCCCCCACGAGCAGTACTTC
.,once,TRBV19,TRBJ1-1,CASSPPLNTEAFF,TGTGCCAGTAGTCCTCCTTTGAACACTGAAGCTTTCTTT
.,.,TRBV4-1,TRBJ2-1,CASSQDRGQRANNEQFF,TGCGCCAGCAGCCAAGATCGTGGACAGAGGGCGAACAATGAGCAGTTCTTC
.,.,TRBV30,TRBJ1-4,CAWRVRAGINEKLFF,TGTGCCTGGAGAGTAAGGGCAGGGATTAATGAAAAACTGTTTTTT
TRBD2,.,TRBV19,TRBJ2-5,CASSIAGGVRGETQYF,TGTGCCAGTAGTATAGCGGGAGGGGTTCGGGGAGAGACCCAGTACTTC
.,.,TRBV7-3,TRBJ1-3,CASSLNSYGTSSGNTIYF,TGTGCCAGCAGCTTAAATTCGTATGGGACATCGTCCGGAAACACCATATATTTT
.,.,TRBV7-8,TRBJ1-1,CASSLDAARVDTEAFF,TGTGCCAGCAGCTTAGATGCCGCCAGGGTGGACACTGAAGCTTTCTTT
TRBD2,.,TRBV7-6,TRBJ2-2,CASSLVQAGGQNTGELFF,TGTGCCAGCAGCTTAGTCCAGGCGGGAGGACAGAACACCGGGGAGCTGTTTTTT
TRBD2,.,TRBV10-3,TRBJ2-5,CAISEWGLAGGETQYF,TGTGCCATCAGTGAGTGGGGACTAGCGGGAGGAGAGACCCAGTACTTC
TRBD1,.,TRBV4-2,TRBJ1-4,CASSQHTRGRNEKLFF,TGTGCCAGCAGCCAACATACCAGGGGGCGGAATGAAAAACTGTTTTTT
.,.,TRBV28,TRBJ2-7,CASRRAGSYEQYF,TGTGCCAGCAGACGGGCCGGGAGCTACGAGCAGTACTTC
.,.,TRBV29-1,TRBJ2-1,CSVETTGFGEQFF,TGCAGCGTTGAAACCACGGGATTTGGTGAGCAGTTCTTC
.,.,TRBV10-1,TRBJ2-1,CASSEGAAYEQFF,TGCGCCAGCAGTGAAGGAGCGGCCTATGAGCAGTTCTTC
TRBD2,once,TRBV7-2,TRBJ2-1,CASSLGGVAGVNEQFF,TGTGCCAGCAGCTTGGGGGGGGTAGCGGGAGTCAATGAGCAGTTCTTC
.,.,TRBV10-2,TRBJ2-1,CASRDRQGAYNEQFF,TGCGCCAGCAGGGACCGGCAAGGGGCCTACAATGAGCAGTTCTTC
.,.,TRBV28,TRBJ1-6,CASSFMSSYNSPLHF,TGTGCCAGCAGTTTTATGAGCTCCTATAATTCACCCCTCCACTTT
TRBD2,.,TRBV7-3,TRBJ2-1,CASSPQTSGTLNEQFF,TGTGCCAGCAGCCCTCAGACTAGCGGGACTCTCAATGAGCAGTTCTTC
TRBD2,.,TRBV30,TRBJ2-1,CAWSAGLADNEQFF,TGTGCCTGGAGTGCGGGACTAGCCGACAATGAGCAGTTCTTC
.,.,TRBV6-5,TRBJ1-4,CASSYSPEARKLFF,TGTGCCAGCAGTTACTCGCCTGAAGCTCGGAAACTGTTTTTT
.,.,TRBV10-3,TRBJ1-2,CAISDDPGNYGYTF,TGTGCCATCAGTGACGACCCGGGGAACTATGGCTACACCTTC
.,.,TRBV19,TRBJ2-1,CASRNRVGYNEQFF,TGTGCCAGTAGGAACAGGGTTGGATACAATGAGCAGTTCTTC
.,.,TRBV7-9,TRBJ2-7,CASSVPGLHLHEQYF,TGTGCCAGCAGCGTCCCGGGACTCCACCTCCACGAGCAGTACTTC
TRBD1,.,TRBV30,TRBJ2-3,CAWSGDRGRVDTQYF,TGTGCCTGGAGTGGGGACAGGGGGCGTGTAGATACGCAGTATTTT
.,.,TRBV6-5,TRBJ2-5,CASSYSEVGETQYF,TGTGCCAGCAGTTACTCGGAGGTCGGAGAGACCCAGTACTTC
.,.,TRBV28,TRBJ1-2,CASSFVDSRDYGYTF,TGTGCCAGCAGTTTTGTCGATTCACGGGACTATGGCTACACCTTC
TRBD2,once,TRBV6-5,TRBJ2-1,CASSNGGGEQFF,TGTGCCAGCAGTAACGGGGGGGGTGAGCAGTTCTTC
TRBD2,.,TRBV5-6,TRBJ2-7,CASSLRLAGVREQYF,TGTGCCAGCAGCTTACGCCTAGCGGGAGTTCGTGAGCAGTACTTC
TRBD1,.,TRBV5-1,TRBJ1-4,CASSPGTGGNEKLFF,TGCGCCAGCAGCCCGGGGACAGGGGGAAATGAAAAACTGTTTTTT
TRBD2,.,TRBV27,TRBJ2-7,CASSSPGLAGSSPPYEQYF,TGTGCCAGCAGTTCCCCGGGACTAGCGGGATCCAGTCCCCCCTACGAGCAGTACTTC
TRBD1,.,TRBV30,TRBJ1-5,CAWTGGTGSLPQHF,TGTGCCTGGACCGGCGGGACAGGGTCTCTGCCCCAGCATTTT
TRBD2,.,TRBV7-9,TRBJ2-2,CASSSNGLAGTGELFF,TGTGCCAGCAGCTCAAACGGACTAGCGGGCACCGGGGAGCTGTTTTTT
.,.,TRBV7-9,TRBJ2-1,CASGRTGPEQFF,TGTGCCAGCGGTAGGACTGGACCCGAGCAGTTCTTC
TRBD2,.,TRBV4-2,TRBJ2-7,CASSRALAGEAYEQYF,TGTGCCAGCAGCCGAGCCCTAGCGGGTGAAGCCTACGAGCAGTACTTC
.,.,TRBV6-1,TRBJ2-2,CATRLLISGELFF,TGTGCCACCCGACTGTTAATTTCAGGGGAGCTGTTTTTT
TRBD2,.,TRBV5-5,TRBJ2-7,CASSLGTSGSRSEQYF,TGTGCCAGCAGCTTGGGTACTAGCGGGAGTCGTAGCGAGCAGTACTTC
TRBD2,once,TRBV19,TRBJ2-3,CASSAGATDTQYF,TGTGCCAGCTCAGCGGGAGCCACAGATACGCAGTATTTT
TRBD1,.,TRBV6-1,TRBJ1-1,CASRTGGHTEAFF,TGTGCCAGTAGGACAGGGGGACACACTGAAGCTTTCTTT
TRBD1,.,TRBV4-1,TRBJ2-4,CASSQEGTGAPQNIQYF,TGCGCCAGCAGCCAAGAAGGGACAGGAGCTCCCCAAAACATTCAGTACTTC
.,.,TRBV13,TRBJ2-7,CASSLIAGSVRWEQYF,TGTGCCAGCAGCTTAATAGCTGGGTCGGTACGTTGGGAGCAGTACTTC
TRBD1,once,TRBV19,TRBJ1-4,CASSTSDRLHNEKLFF,TGTGCCAGTAGTACTTCGGACAGGCTCCATAATGAAAAACTGTTTTTT
TRBD1,.,TRBV4-1,TRBJ1-6,CASSQDGTGLNSPLHF,TGCGCCAGCAGCCAAGATGGGACAGGGCTTAATTCACCCCTCCACTTT
TRBD2,.,TRBV5-1,TRBJ2-3,CASSSGLAGAPDTQYF,TGCGCCAGCAGCTCAGGACTAGCGGGAGCGCCAGATACGCAGTATTTT
TRBD1,.,TRBV12-5,TRBJ2-6,CASGSTRDRGRSGANVLTF,TGTGCTAGTGGTTCAACCCGGGACAGGGGCCGCTCTGGGGCCAACGTCCTGACTTTC
.,.,TRBV28,TRBJ2-7,CASSWQGFTGSYEQYF,TGTGCCAGCAGTTGGCAAGGGTTTACGGGGTCCTACGAGCAGTACTTC